This T cell receptor (beta chain) was retrieved from a study of T-cell memory formation after mild COVID-19. TCRdb passed the 5' RACE reads through MiXCR, listing each CDR3 protein once. The repertoire consists of 250,000 to 300,000 distinct CDR3 sequences, with about 17% occurring once and the leading ten covering around a fifth. The CDR3 is 13 amino acids. Trimming removed 3 bases from V and 8 bases from J, with 13 bases in between. Germline CDR1 SEHNR, CDR2 FQNEAQ (reference sequence). This clonotype was counted between two and nine times. The sample comprised PBMCs or a T cell subset sorted from them (not recorded which). The chain uses TRBV7-9 and TRBJ1-2; D is ambiguous. The clonotype was recovered from a man between 18 and 29 years old who had mild COVID-19 (a few samples of this study predate the infection). Cell type and time point are not known. CDR3 DNA: TGTGCCAGCAGCTTCGAAACAGTCCTCGGCTACACCTTC. It yields the protein CASSFETVLGYTF.